This T cell receptor (beta chain) was captured in a study of cytomegalovirus exposure and HLA in healthy donors. Study results and limitations: The tendency of first-cohort TCR clusters to co-occur in the roughly 120 validation repertoires was the finding of a later analysis. Confirmation was obtained in vitro that a few CMV-associated chains are specific for CMV antigens. The study labeled 164 TCR beta chains cytomegalovirus-associated.

TCRdb keeps only in-frame clones here, not all; method: immunoSEQ multiplex PCR. Found here are roughly 300,000 clones, roughly 90% of them singletons; the top ten hold about 0.85%. Per the germline V gene, CDR1 is SNHLY and CDR2 is FYNNEI. This CDR3 region has 15 residues. With 5 bases clipped from V and 4 bases from J, the junction kept 6 bases outside the gene matches. This clone was seen a single time. As yet, its antigen is unknown. The TCR comes from a woman aged 18-30 years in good health and CMV-seronegative. V and J are TRBV2 and TRBJ2-5; 11 bases match TRBD2. The source material was PBMCs. The CDR3 nucleotides read TGTGCCAGCAGTCGAGTTCTAGCGGGAGGAGAGACCCAGTACTTC. It codes for CASSRVLAGGETQYF.